Here is one TCR beta chain with its context. Antigen unknown. The data originate from a study of response to subunit inactivated influenza vaccine. Study-wide points: Authors suggested seasonal influenza vaccinations each recruit few new T cells.

V dropped 8 bases and J dropped 5 bases, with 9 bases sitting between them. This CDR3 comprises 11 residues. The germline gives CDR1 MGHDK, CDR2 SYGVNS. TCRdb ran MiXCR on the RT-PCR reads and lists one entry per CDR3 protein. The profile shows around 760,000 distinct CDR3 sequences, about 14% of them singletons. This receptor was taken from a man aged 50 or older who received an inactivated influenza vaccine. This specimen was PBMCs from blood, taken less than 15 days before vaccination. J is TRBJ1-1 and V is TRBV25-1, with D unclear. The DNA for the CDR3 is TGTGCCAGCGGGGTGGGAACTGAAGCTTTCTTT. Encoded protein: CASGVGTEAFF.